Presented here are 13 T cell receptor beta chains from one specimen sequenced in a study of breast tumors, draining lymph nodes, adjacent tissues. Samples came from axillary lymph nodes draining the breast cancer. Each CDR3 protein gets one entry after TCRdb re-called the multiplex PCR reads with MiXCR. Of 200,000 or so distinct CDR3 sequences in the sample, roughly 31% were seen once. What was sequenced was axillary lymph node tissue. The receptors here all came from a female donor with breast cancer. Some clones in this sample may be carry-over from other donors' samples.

The CDR3 DNA reads as TGTGCCAGCAGACCCACAGGGACGGGTGAGCAGTTCTTC. It codes for CASRPTGTGEQFF. The chain carries TRBV6-1 and TRBJ2-1, with D possibly matching TRBD1 (6 bases). V was clipped by 6 bases and J by 9 bases, with 15 bases between them. Germline CDR1 reads MNHNS; CDR2 reads SASEGT. The CDR3 is 13 residues long.

The CDR3 is CASSPPRHLKGTDTQYF. The CDR3 DNA sequence: TGTGCCAGCTCACCACCCCGACATCTTAAGGGCACAGATACGCAGTATTTT. This sequence joins TRBV2 and TRBJ2-3, with D uncertain. The V end was cut by 8 bases, the J end by 1 base, with 22 bases between. Germline V lookup: CDR1 SNHLY, CDR2 FYNNEI. CDR3 length equals 17 residues.

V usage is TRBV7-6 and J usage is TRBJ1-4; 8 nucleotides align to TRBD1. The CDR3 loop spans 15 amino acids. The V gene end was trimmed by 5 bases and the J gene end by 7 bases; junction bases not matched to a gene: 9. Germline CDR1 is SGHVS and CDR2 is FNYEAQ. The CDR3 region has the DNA TGTGCCAGCAGCACCGGACAGGGTGCGGGTGAAAAACTGTTTTTT. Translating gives CASSTGQGAGEKLFF.

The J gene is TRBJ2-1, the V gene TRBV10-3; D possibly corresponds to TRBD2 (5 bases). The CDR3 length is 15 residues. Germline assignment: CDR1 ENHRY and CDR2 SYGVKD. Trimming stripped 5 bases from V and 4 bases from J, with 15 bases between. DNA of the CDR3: TGTGCCATCAGTATAGCGTGGGGAAAGTACAATGAGCAGTTCTTC. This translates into CAISIAWGKYNEQFF.

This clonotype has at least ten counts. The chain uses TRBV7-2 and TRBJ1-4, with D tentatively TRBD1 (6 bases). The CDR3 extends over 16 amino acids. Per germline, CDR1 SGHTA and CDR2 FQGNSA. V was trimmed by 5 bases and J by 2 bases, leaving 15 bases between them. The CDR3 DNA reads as TGTGCCAGCAGCCCAGGGGTCGGGGGTACTAATGAAAAACTGTTTTTT. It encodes CASSPGVGGTNEKLFF.

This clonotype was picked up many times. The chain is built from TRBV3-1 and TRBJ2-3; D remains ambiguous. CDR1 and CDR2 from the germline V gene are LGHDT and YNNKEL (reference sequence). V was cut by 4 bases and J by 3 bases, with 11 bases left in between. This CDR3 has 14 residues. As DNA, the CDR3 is TGTGCCAGCAGCCGCCGTAAGGGAACAGATACGCAGTATTTT. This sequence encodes CASSRRKGTDTQYF.

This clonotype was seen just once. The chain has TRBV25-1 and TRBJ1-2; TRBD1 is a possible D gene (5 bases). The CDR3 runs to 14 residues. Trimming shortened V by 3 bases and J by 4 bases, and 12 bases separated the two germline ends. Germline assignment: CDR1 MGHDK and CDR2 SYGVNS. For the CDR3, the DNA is TGTGCCAGCAGTGATGTTGGGGACGGCTATGGCTACACCTTC. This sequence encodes CASSDVGDGYGYTF.

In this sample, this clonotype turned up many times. This chain's CDR3 is CASSFTRNTDTQYF. The CDR3 nucleotides are TGCGCCAGCAGCTTTACACGGAACACAGATACGCAGTATTTT. The chain employs TRBV5-1 and TRBJ2-3, with no clear D. V lost 2 bases and J 2 bases, leaving 9 bases between the germline ends. Germline V CDR1 and CDR2: SGHRS, YFSETQ. The CDR3 covers 14 residues. Based on the CDR3 plus reference TRBV5-1 and TRBJ2-3, the full variable domain is KAGVTQTPRYLIKTRGQQVTLSCSPISGHRSVSWYQQTPGQGLQFLFEYFSETQRNKGNFPGRFSGRQFSNSRSEMNVSTLELGDSALYLCASSFTRNTDTQYFGPGTRLTVL.

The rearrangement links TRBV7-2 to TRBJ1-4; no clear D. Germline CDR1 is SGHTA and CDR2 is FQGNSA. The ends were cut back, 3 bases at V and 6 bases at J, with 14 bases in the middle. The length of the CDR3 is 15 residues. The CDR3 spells CASSLRGSGYEKLFF. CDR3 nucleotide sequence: TGTGCCAGCAGCTTGCGGGGTTCTGGGTATGAAAAACTGTTTTTT.

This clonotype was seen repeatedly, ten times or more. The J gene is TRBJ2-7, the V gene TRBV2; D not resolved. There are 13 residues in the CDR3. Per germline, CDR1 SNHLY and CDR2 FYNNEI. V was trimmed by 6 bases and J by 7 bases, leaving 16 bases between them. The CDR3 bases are TGTGCCAGCAGCGCAGACCCCACCGGGGAGCAGTACTTC. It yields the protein CASSADPTGEQYF.

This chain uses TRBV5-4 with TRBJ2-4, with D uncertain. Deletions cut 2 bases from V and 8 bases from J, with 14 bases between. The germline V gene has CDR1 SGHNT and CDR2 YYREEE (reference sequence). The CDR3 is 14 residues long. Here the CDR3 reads CASSLFQAADIQYF. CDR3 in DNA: TGTGCCAGCAGCTTATTCCAGGCGGCAGACATTCAGTACTTC.

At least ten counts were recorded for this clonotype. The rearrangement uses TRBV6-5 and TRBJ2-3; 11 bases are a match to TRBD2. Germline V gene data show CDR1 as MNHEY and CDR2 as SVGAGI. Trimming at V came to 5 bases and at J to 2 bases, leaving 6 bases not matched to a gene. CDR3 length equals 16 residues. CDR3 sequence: CASSLFSGGATDTQYF. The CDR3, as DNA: TGTGCCAGCAGTCTATTTAGCGGGGGGGCCACAGATACGCAGTATTTT.

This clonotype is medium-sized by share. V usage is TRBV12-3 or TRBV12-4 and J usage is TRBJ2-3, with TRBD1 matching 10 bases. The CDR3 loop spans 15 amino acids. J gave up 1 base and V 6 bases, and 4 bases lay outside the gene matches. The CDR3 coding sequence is TGTGCCAGCAGGACCGGGACAGGGGGCACAGATACGCAGTATTTT. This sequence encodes CASRTGTGGTDTQYF.